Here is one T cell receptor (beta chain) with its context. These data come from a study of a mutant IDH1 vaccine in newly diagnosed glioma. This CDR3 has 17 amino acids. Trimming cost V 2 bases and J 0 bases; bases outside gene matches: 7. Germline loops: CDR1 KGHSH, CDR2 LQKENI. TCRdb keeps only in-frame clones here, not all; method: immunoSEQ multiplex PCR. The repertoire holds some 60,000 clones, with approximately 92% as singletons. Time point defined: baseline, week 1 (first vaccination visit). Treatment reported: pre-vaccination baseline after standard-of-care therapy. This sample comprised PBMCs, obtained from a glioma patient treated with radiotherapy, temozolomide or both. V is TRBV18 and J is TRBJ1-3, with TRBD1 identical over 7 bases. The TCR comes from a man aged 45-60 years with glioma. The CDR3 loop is CASSPAWGTDSGNTIYF. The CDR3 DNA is TGTGCCAGCTCACCAGCCTGGGGGACAGACTCTGGAAACACCATATATTTT.